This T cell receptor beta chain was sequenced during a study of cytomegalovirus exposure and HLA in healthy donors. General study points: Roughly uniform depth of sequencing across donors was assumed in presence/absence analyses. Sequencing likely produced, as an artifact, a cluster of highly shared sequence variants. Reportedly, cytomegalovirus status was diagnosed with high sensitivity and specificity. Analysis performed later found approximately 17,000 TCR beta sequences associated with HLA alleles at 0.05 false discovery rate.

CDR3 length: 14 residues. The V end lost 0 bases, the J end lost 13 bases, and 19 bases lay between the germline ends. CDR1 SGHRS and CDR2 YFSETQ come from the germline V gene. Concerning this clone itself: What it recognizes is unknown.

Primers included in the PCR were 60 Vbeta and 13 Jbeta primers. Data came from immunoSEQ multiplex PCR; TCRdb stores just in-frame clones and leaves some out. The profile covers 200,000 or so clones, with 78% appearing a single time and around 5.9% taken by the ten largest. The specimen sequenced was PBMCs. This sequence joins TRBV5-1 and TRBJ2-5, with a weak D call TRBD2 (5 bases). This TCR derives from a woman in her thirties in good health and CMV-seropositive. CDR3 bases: TGCGCCAGCAGCTTGGTTCAGAGCGGCCGCTCTAGGTACTTC. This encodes CASSLVQSGRSRYF.